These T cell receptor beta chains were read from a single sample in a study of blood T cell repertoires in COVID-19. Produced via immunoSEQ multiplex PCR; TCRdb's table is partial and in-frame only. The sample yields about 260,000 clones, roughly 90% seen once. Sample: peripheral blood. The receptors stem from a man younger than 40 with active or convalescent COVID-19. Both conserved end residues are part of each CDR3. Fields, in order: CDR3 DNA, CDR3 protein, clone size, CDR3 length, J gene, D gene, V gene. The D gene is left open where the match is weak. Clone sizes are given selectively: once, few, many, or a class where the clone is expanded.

TGTGCCAGCAGCATAGGAGGGAGGGGGTACAATGAGCAGTTCTTC CASSIGGRGYNEQFF once 15 TRBJ2-1 - TRBV9
TGTGCCAGCAGTCTAGTGGTTGGGGGGGTTTCCTACAATGAGCAGTTCTTC CASSLVVGGVSYNEQFF - 17 TRBJ2-1 TRBD2 TRBV13
TGTGCCAGCAGCCCAAGGGGGGGGGCGCGGAGCAATCAGCCCCAGCATTTT CASSPRGGARSNQPQHF - 17 TRBJ1-5 - TRBV7-8
TGCAGCGTTGAATGGACAGCTGAAGCTTTCTTT CSVEWTAEAFF - 11 TRBJ1-1 - TRBV29-1
TGTGCCAGCAGCCAAGCCCAGGGGAAAAGGGGCTATGGCTACACCTTC CASSQAQGKRGYGYTF - 16 TRBJ1-2 - TRBV3-1/TRBV3-2
TGTGCCAGTAGTATTGCAGGGGCAGGGAGCTCCTACAATGAGCAGTTCTTC CASSIAGAGSSYNEQFF - 17 TRBJ2-1 - TRBV19
TGCGCCAGCAGCCCCGGGAGGGGGAACTCTGGCTCAGATACGCAGTATTTT CASSPGRGNSGSDTQYF - 17 TRBJ2-3 TRBD2 TRBV5-1
TGCAGTGCTAGTAATCTCGAGAACTATGGCTACACCTTC CSASNLENYGYTF - 13 TRBJ1-2 - TRBV20-1
TGCGCCAGCAGCTTGGAGGCGGAGAGCACTGAAGCTTTCTTT CASSLEAESTEAFF - 14 TRBJ1-1 - TRBV5-1
TGTGCCAGCAGCAGAACAGGAGAGTACGAGCAGTACTTC CASSRTGEYEQYF - 13 TRBJ2-7 - TRBV7-8
TGTGCCAGCAGCCAAACAGGGGACACTGAAGCTTTCTTT CASSQTGDTEAFF - 13 TRBJ1-1 TRBD1 TRBV7-6
TGTGCCAGCAGCCAAGCCGTCGCGGGGCAGGAGTTT CASSQAVAGQEF - 12 TRBJ1-1 - TRBV3-1/TRBV3-2
TGTGCCAGCTCACCCTGGACAGGGGCAATGACCGAAAAACTGTTTTTT CASSPWTGAMTEKLFF - 16 TRBJ1-4 TRBD1 TRBV18
TGCGCCAGCAGCTGGGAAGACAGAGAAAATTCACCCCTCCACTTT CASSWEDRENSPLHF - 15 TRBJ1-6 - TRBV5-1
TGCGCCAGCAGCTCCAGGGGGAACACTGAAGCTTTCTTT CASSSRGNTEAFF - 13 TRBJ1-1 - TRBV5-1
TGTGCCAGCAGCGCACGGGACACCCTAGAGTGGCGCAATGAGCAGTTCTTC CASSARDTLEWRNEQFF - 17 TRBJ2-1 - TRBV3-1/TRBV3-2
TGTGCCAGCAGCCAAAAGGAGGTAGCCGGAAACACCATATATTTT CASSQKEVAGNTIYF - 15 TRBJ1-3 - TRBV4-2
TGTGCCAGCAGAAAGTTAGCGACGTATAATTCACCCCTCCACTTT CASRKLATYNSPLHF - 15 TRBJ1-6 - TRBV19
TGTGCCAGCAGTTACTCGGGGCCCAGGTACAATGAGCAGTTCTTC CASSYSGPRYNEQFF - 15 TRBJ2-1 - TRBV6-6
TGTGCCAGTAGTATAACGGGACAGGGACCGTCGGGCTACACCTTC CASSITGQGPSGYTF - 15 TRBJ1-2 TRBD1 TRBV19
TGTGCCAGCAGTTATGCGGGGGGGGGCTCGGATACGCAGTATTTT CASSYAGGGSDTQYF once 15 TRBJ2-3 TRBD2 TRBV6-5
TGTGCCAGCAGCGTACAGGGAAACACCATATATTTT CASSVQGNTIYF - 12 TRBJ1-3 - TRBV9
TGTGCCAGCAGCCTAACTAGCGGGGGGGCGCCTGAGCAGTTCTTC CASSLTSGGAPEQFF few 15 TRBJ2-1 TRBD2 TRBV5-4
TGCGCCAGCAGCCAGCCGGGACTACACTACGAGCAGTACTTC CASSQPGLHYEQYF - 14 TRBJ2-7 TRBD2 TRBV4-1
TGCGCCAGCAGCCAAAACCCCCTAGAGGGGGATAATGAAAAACTGTTTTTT CASSQNPLEGDNEKLFF - 17 TRBJ1-4 - TRBV4-1
TGTGCCAGCAGGGGGTTTGGGCGCGGGGAAACAGATACGCAGTATTTT CASRGFGRGETDTQYF - 16 TRBJ2-3 - TRBV27
TGTGCCAGCAGCTTAGGACTAGCGGGGATCACAGATACGCAGTATTTT CASSLGLAGITDTQYF - 16 TRBJ2-3 TRBD2 TRBV7-8
TGTGCCAGTAGTCCAAAGAGGGGGTACGAGCAGTACTTC CASSPKRGYEQYF few 13 TRBJ2-7 - TRBV19
TGTGCCAGTACCGACCCCCCAGCGGGGGGAGCCAAAAACATTCAGTACTTC CASTDPPAGGAKNIQYF - 17 TRBJ2-4 TRBD2 TRBV19
TGTGCCAGCAGCCACTCTCAGACAGGGGTTCTCTTCGGGCAGCCCCAGCATTTT CASSHSQTGVLFGQPQHF - 18 TRBJ1-5 - TRBV21-1
TGTGCCAGCAGTAAGCTAGACAGGGGAGACTATGGCTACACCTTC CASSKLDRGDYGYTF - 15 TRBJ1-2 TRBD1 TRBV6-6
TGTGCCAGCAGCTTAAACGGGGGTGAGCAGTTCTTC CASSLNGGEQFF - 12 TRBJ2-1 - TRBV7-7
TGTGCCAGCAGTACTACCGGGACTAGCGGGGGTGGGCAAGAGACCCAGTACTTC CASSTTGTSGGGQETQYF once 18 TRBJ2-5 TRBD2 TRBV5-4
TGTGCCAGCAGCCAAATTAGAACTAATGAAAAACTGTTTTTT CASSQIRTNEKLFF - 14 TRBJ1-4 - TRBV7-9
TGTGCCAGCAGTATCATGGACAGGACGAACACCGGGGAGCTGTTTTTT CASSIMDRTNTGELFF - 16 TRBJ2-2 TRBD1 TRBV2
TGTGCCAGCAGTTTATCATGGTCGAGCTCCTATAATTCACCCCTCCACTTT CASSLSWSSSYNSPLHF - 17 TRBJ1-6 - TRBV27
TGTGCCAGCAGTGACGACTTAAAAGAAAAACTGTTTTTT CASSDDLKEKLFF - 13 TRBJ1-4 - TRBV6-1
TGTGCCAGCAGTGAAGTTCTGTGGAGGGATCAGCCCCAGCATTTT CASSEVLWRDQPQHF - 15 TRBJ1-5 - TRBV2
TGCGCCAGCTCACCATACAGCGGGGTACCAGATACGCAGTATTTT CASSPYSGVPDTQYF once 15 TRBJ2-3 TRBD2 TRBV18
TGTGCCAGCAGCTCCTTGACAGGGTTCCACGAGCAGTACTTC CASSSLTGFHEQYF few 14 TRBJ2-7 TRBD1 TRBV11-2
TGTGCCAGTAGTCCAGGACGGGAGAGCTATGGCTACACCTTC CASSPGRESYGYTF - 14 TRBJ1-2 - TRBV19
TGCGCCAGCAGCTTTAACACAGATACGCAGTATTTT CASSFNTDTQYF - 12 TRBJ2-3 - TRBV5-1
TGTGCCAGTAATAACAGGGTTAGCTCCTATAATTCACCCCTCCACTTT CASNNRVSSYNSPLHF - 16 TRBJ1-6 - TRBV19
TGTGCCAGCAGACCCGTAGGGGGTTCCCATTACGAGCAGTACTTC CASRPVGGSHYEQYF once 15 TRBJ2-7 - TRBV6-5
TGTGCCAGCAGCCAATATCCAGGGGCCGGCTACACCTTC CASSQYPGAGYTF - 13 TRBJ1-2 - TRBV14
TGTGCCAGCAGCCCCGGACAGGGAAGATCCGGGGAGCTGTTTTTT CASSPGQGRSGELFF - 15 TRBJ2-2 TRBD1 TRBV7-2
TGTGCCATCAGTGATACGGGACAGGAGCATTTGCCCCAGCATTTT CAISDTGQEHLPQHF once 15 TRBJ1-5 TRBD1 TRBV10-3
TGTGCCAGCAGTTACTCGATGGGACCGGGGGTGACTGAAGCTTTCTTT CASSYSMGPGVTEAFF - 16 TRBJ1-1 - TRBV6-6
TGTGCCAGCTCGCGAACTTTAGAAGAGACCCAGTACTTC CASSRTLEETQYF - 13 TRBJ2-5 - TRBV18
TGTGCCAGCAGCTTGTTGGGGGACATGAACACTGAAGCTTTCTTT CASSLLGDMNTEAFF - 15 TRBJ1-1 - TRBV5-5
TGTGCCAGCAGCCAAGGGACACAGCAGGATACGCAGTATTTT CASSQGTQQDTQYF - 14 TRBJ2-3 - TRBV11-2
TGTGCCAGTAGTATGGGGCTAGCGGGGGGTCTTGGCAATGAGCAGTTCTTC CASSMGLAGGLGNEQFF - 17 TRBJ2-1 TRBD2 TRBV19
TGTGCCAGCAGCCCAGACAGGGGCGGTTCCGGGGAGCTGTTTTTT CASSPDRGGSGELFF - 15 TRBJ2-2 TRBD1 TRBV6-2/TRBV6-3
TGTGCCAGCAGGATGACAGGGAGAAATTCACCCCTCCACTTT CASRMTGRNSPLHF - 14 TRBJ1-6 TRBD1 TRBV2
TGTGCCAGCAGTTTTTCCAGGGACACTGAAGCTTTCTTT CASSFSRDTEAFF - 13 TRBJ1-1 - TRBV27
TGCGCCAGCAGAAAGGTTGACAGGGGAACGAGGACTGAAGCTTTCTTT CASRKVDRGTRTEAFF - 16 TRBJ1-1 TRBD1 TRBV23-1
TGCGCCAGCAGCCAGGATAGACAGGGGCGTTACAATGAGCAGTTCTTC CASSQDRQGRYNEQFF many 16 TRBJ2-1 TRBD1 TRBV4-1